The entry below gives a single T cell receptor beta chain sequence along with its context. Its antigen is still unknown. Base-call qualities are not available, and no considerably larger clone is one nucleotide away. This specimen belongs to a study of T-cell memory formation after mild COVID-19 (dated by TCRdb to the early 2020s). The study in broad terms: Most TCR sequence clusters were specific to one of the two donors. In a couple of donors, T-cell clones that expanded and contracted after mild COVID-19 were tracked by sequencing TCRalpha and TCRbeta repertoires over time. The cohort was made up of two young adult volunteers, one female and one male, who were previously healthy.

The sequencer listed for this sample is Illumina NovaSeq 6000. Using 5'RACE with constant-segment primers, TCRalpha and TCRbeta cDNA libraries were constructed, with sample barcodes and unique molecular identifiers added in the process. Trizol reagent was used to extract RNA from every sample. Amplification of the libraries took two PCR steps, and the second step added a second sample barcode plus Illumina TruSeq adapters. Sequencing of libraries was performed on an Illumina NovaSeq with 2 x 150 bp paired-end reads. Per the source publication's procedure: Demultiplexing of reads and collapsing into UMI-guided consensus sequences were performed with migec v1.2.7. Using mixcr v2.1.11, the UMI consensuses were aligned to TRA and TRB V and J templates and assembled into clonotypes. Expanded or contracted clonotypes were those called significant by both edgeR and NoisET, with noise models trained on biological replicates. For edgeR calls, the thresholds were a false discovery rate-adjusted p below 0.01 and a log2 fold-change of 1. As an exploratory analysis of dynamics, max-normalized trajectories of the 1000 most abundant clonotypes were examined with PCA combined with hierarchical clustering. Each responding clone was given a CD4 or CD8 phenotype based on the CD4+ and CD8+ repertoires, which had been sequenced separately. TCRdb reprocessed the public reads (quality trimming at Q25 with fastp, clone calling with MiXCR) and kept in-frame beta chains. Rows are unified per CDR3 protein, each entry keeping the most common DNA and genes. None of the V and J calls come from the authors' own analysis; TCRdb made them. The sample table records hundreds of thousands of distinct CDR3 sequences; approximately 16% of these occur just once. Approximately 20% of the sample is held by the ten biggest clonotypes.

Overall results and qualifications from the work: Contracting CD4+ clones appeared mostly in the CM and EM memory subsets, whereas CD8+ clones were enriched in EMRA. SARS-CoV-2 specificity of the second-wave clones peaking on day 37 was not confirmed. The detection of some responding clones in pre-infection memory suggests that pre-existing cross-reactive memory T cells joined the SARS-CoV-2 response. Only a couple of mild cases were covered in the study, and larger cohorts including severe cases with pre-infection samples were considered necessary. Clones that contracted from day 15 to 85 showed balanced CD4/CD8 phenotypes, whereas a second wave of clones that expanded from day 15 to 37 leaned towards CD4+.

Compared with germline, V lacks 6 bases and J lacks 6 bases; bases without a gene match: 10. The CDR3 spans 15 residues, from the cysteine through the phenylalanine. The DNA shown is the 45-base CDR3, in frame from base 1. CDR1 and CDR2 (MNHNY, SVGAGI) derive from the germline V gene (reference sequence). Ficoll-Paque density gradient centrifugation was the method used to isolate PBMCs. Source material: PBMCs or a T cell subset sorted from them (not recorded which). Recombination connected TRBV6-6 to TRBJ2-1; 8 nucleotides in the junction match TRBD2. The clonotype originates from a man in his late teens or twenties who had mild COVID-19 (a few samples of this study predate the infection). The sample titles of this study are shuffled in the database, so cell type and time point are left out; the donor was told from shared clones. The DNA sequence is TGTGCCAGCAGATCCGCGGGGGGTCAGGGCAATGAGCAGTTCTTC. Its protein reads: CASRSAGGQGNEQFF.